Listed below are T cell receptor beta chains from one sample, sequenced in a study of glioma-infiltrating T cells. Each CDR3 protein is one row after TCRdb ran MiXCR on the multiplex PCR reads. Of around 100,000 distinct CDR3 sequences in the sample, around 30% were seen once. The sequencing sample was made of glioma tissue, nonneoplastic brain tissue, or PBMCs (not recorded which). The receptors here all came from a human donor with low-grade glioma or glioblastoma, undergoing nonglioma brain surgery, or in good health (not recorded which). Both conserved end residues are part of each CDR3. D genes are given only for firm matches. A clone size is listed for some rows: how often the clone was seen (once, few, many), or a class if it is expanded.

clone size	D gene	CDR3 length	J gene	V gene	CDR3 protein	CDR3 DNA
many	NA	14	TRBJ2-2	TRBV28	CASSRELNTGELFF	TGTGCCAGCAGCCGGGAGCTGAACACCGGGGAGCTGTTTTTT
many	NA	14	TRBJ2-3	TRBV28	CASSRRQSTDTQYF	TGTGCCAGCAGCCGCAGACAGAGCACAGATACGCAGTATTTT
many	NA	14	TRBJ2-1	TRBV18	CASSPTSGGNEQFF	TGTGCCAGCTCACCTACTTCCGGGGGCAATGAGCAGTTCTTC
few	NA	13	TRBJ2-7	TRBV20-1	CSVTGGGANEQYF	TGCAGTGTCACTGGAGGGGGGGCCAACGAGCAGTACTTC
many	TRBD1	13	TRBJ2-7	TRBV20-1	CSAQGAQGGEQYF	TGCAGTGCTCAGGGGGCGCAAGGAGGCGAGCAGTACTTC
many	NA	15	TRBJ1-5	TRBV7-2	CASSPDAFSNQPQHF	TGTGCCAGCAGTCCGGACGCTTTTAGCAATCAGCCCCAGCATTTT
many	NA	14	TRBJ1-2	TRBV12-3/TRBV12-4	CASSLGAGSYGYTF	TGTGCCAGCAGTTTGGGGGCAGGGAGCTATGGCTACACCTTC
many	NA	12	TRBJ1-5	TRBV28	CASSLPTQPQHF	TGTGCCAGCAGTTTACCTACTCAGCCCCAGCATTTT
many	TRBD2	13	TRBJ2-1	TRBV6-1	CASRLAGYNEQFF	TGTGCCAGCAGGCTAGCGGGGTACAATGAGCAGTTCTTC
many	NA	13	TRBJ1-1	TRBV12-3/TRBV12-4	CASTLTGVGEAFF	TGTGCCAGCACCCTCACGGGGGTAGGTGAAGCTTTCTTT
few	TRBD2	16	TRBJ2-3	TRBV4-2	CASSHLKAGLTDTQYF	TGTGCCAGCAGCCATCTCAAAGCGGGACTCACAGATACGCAGTATTTT
NA	TRBD2	15	TRBJ2-3	TRBV7-6	CASSLLAGGLYTQYF	TGTGCCAGCAGCTTGTTAGCGGGGGGGCTATATACGCAGTATTTT
NA	NA	14	TRBJ2-1	TRBV7-8	CASSLVQEYNEQLF	TGTGCCAGCAGCTTAGTACAGGAGTACAATGAGCAGCTCTTC
many	NA	13	TRBJ1-3	TRBV20-1	CSATQGPGNTIYF	TGCAGTGCTACCCAGGGTCCTGGAAACACCATATATTTT
many	TRBD1	13	TRBJ2-3	TRBV7-9	CASSRGTGGTQYF	TGTGCCAGCAGCCGAGGGACAGGAGGTACGCAGTATTTT
many	NA	16	TRBJ2-3	TRBV24-1	CATSEAGTLRLDTQYF	TGTGCCACCAGTGAGGCCGGGACCCTAAGGCTGGATACGCAGTATTTT
NA	NA	15	TRBJ2-1	TRBV18	CASSPREGYYNEQFF	TGTGCCAGCTCGCCCCGGGAAGGATACTACAATGAGCAGTTCTTC
NA	TRBD2	16	TRBJ2-7	TRBV28	CATGTSGAYGRETKYF	TGTGCCACCGGGACTAGCGGGGCCTACGGGAGAGAGACCAAGTACTTC
many	TRBD2	13	TRBJ2-2	TRBV20-1	CSAGGGASGELFF	TGCAGTGCGGGCGGGGGGGCCAGCGGGGAGCTGTTTTTT
many	TRBD1	13	TRBJ1-2	TRBV20-1	CSALTGVVNGYTF	TGCAGTGCATTGACAGGGGTGGTTAATGGCTACACCTTC
many	NA	9	TRBJ2-3	TRBV2	CASSNTQYF	TGTGCCAGCAGCAATACGCAGTATTTT
many	NA	17	TRBJ2-1	TRBV27	CASSYLWRGGSYNEQFF	TGTGCCAGCAGTTACCTTTGGAGGGGGGGCTCCTACAATGAGCAGTTCTTC
NA	TRBD1	15	TRBJ2-7	TRBV11-2	CASSLALQGADEQYF	TGTGCCAGCAGCTTAGCCTTACAGGGGGCCGACGAGCAGTACTTC
few	NA	13	TRBJ2-7	TRBV5-4	CASSLAGVNEQYF	TGTGCCAGCAGCTTGGCGGGGGTAAACGAGCAGTACTTC
many	TRBD2	18	TRBJ2-1	TRBV28	CASSSSYWVAGRDDEQFF	TGTGCCAGCAGTTCAAGTTATTGGGTAGCGGGGAGGGACGATGAGCAGTTCTTC
NA	TRBD2	16	TRBJ2-3	TRBV28	CASRPPGRGGGVTQYF	TGTGCCAGCAGACCCCCAGGGCGGGGGGGCGGAGTTACGCAGTATTTT
few	TRBD1	15	TRBJ1-6	TRBV2	CASTITGTANSPLHF	TGTGCCAGCACTATCACCGGGACAGCTAATTCACCCCTCCACTTT
NA	NA	15	TRBJ1-5	TRBV7-8	CASSWVTGGNQPQHF	TGTGCCAGCAGCTGGGTGACGGGGGGCAATCAGCCCCAGCATTTT
many	TRBD2	18	TRBJ2-1	TRBV6-2/TRBV6-3	CASSYPSRGARSYNEQFF	TGTGCCAGCAGTTACCCCTCGCGGGGGGCTCGGTCCTACAATGAGCAGTTCTTC
NA	NA	15	TRBJ1-2	TRBV3-1	CASSPGNRDNYGYTF	TGTGCCAGCAGCCCTGGAAACAGGGACAACTATGGCTACACCTTC
many	TRBD2	16	TRBJ2-1	TRBV20-1	CSAPRRTSGGYNEQFF	TGCAGTGCTCCACGAAGGACTAGCGGGGGGTACAATGAGCAGTTCTTC
many	TRBD2	15	TRBJ2-1	TRBV5-4	CASSAGGGSYNEQFF	TGTGCCAGCTCCGCGGGGGGTGGCTCCTACAATGAGCAGTTCTTC
NA	NA	17	TRBJ1-6	TRBV25-1	CASSECSGGIERSRLHF	TGTGCCAGCAGTGAATGTAGCGGGGGAATAGAGCGATCACGCCTCCACTTT
few	NA	15	TRBJ1-1	TRBV7-6	CASSLRGRRNTEAFF	TGTGCCAGCAGCTTAAGGGGACGGAGGAACACTGAAGCTTTCTTT
many	TRBD2	15	TRBJ2-3	TRBV18	CASSQDGTSSDTQYF	TGTGCCAGCTCACAAGACGGGACTAGCTCAGATACGCAGTATTTT
NA	NA	14	TRBJ2-2	TRBV30	CAWSRQVNTGELFF	TGTGCCTGGAGCCGACAGGTTAACACCGGGGAGCTGTTTTTT
NA	NA	12	TRBJ2-7	TRBV12-3/TRBV12-4	CAIRDKNYEQYF	TGTGCCATCCGGGACAAAAACTACGAGCAGTACTTC
many	NA	14	TRBJ2-7	TRBV7-6	CASSRQAHSYEQYF	TGTGCCAGCAGCCGACAGGCTCACTCCTACGAGCAGTACTTC
many	NA	13	TRBJ1-6	TRBV6-1	CASREPPNSPLHF	TGTGCCAGCAGAGAACCACCTAATTCACCCCTCCACTTT
many	NA	14	TRBJ1-5	TRBV2	CASCRTDSNQPQHF	TGTGCCAGTTGTCGGACGGATAGCAATCAGCCCCAGCATTTT
few	NA	14	TRBJ1-1	TRBV2	CASSGRASDTEAFF	TGTGCCAGCAGTGGGAGAGCTTCGGACACTGAAGCTTTCTTT
NA	TRBD2	19	TRBJ2-7	TRBV28	CASSSPGTSGGSSSYEQYF	TGTGCCAGCAGTTCCCCTGGAACTAGCGGGGGTTCGAGCTCCTACGAGCAGTACTTC
NA	TRBD2	15	TRBJ2-7	TRBV7-3	CASSPSGGLSYEQYF	TGTGCCAGCAGCCCGTCGGGGGGGCTCTCCTACGAGCAGTACTTC
NA	TRBD1	13	TRBJ2-2	TRBV2	CASSHRGPGELFF	TGTGCCAGCAGTCACAGGGGCCCCGGGGAGCTGTTTTTT
NA	NA	14	TRBJ2-7	TRBV7-6	CASRPGTATYEQYF	TGTGCCAGCAGACCCGGGACGGCGACCTACGAGCAGTACTTC
many	NA	11	TRBJ2-1	TRBV3-1	CASNRNNEQFF	TGTGCCAGCAATAGGAACAATGAGCAGTTCTTC
many	NA	11	TRBJ1-5	TRBV6-6	CASSYSESRHF	TGTGCCAGCAGTTACTCGGAATCCCGGCATTTT
many	NA	14	TRBJ2-5	TRBV6-2/TRBV6-3	CASSYDPRWETQYF	TGTGCCAGCAGTTACGATCCGCGATGGGAGACCCAGTACTTC
many	NA	14	TRBJ2-5	TRBV18	CASSPPGRGETQYF	TGTGCCAGCTCACCACCAGGAAGGGGAGAGACCCAGTACTTC
few	TRBD2	15	TRBJ2-5	TRBV20-1	CSASLQRGGQETQYF	TGCAGTGCTTCTCTACAGCGGGGGGGCCAAGAGACCCAGTACTTC
many	TRBD2	16	TRBJ2-1	TRBV4-1	CASSQFSTSGVNEQFF	TGCGCCAGCAGCCAATTCTCGACTAGCGGGGTGAATGAGCAGTTCTTC
NA	TRBD1	15	TRBJ2-3	TRBV3-1	CASSQGGQGGYTQYF	TGTGCCAGCAGCCAAGGAGGACAGGGGGGATATACGCAGTATTTT
many	NA	15	TRBJ1-1	TRBV10-2	CASMGKGVFVTEAFF	TGCGCCAGCATGGGAAAGGGGGTGTTTGTTACTGAAGCTTTCTTT